Sequencing of this T cell receptor beta chain was carried out in a study of T cells in Graves' hyperthyroidism and ophthalmopathy. RNA transcripts yielded amplified TCR beta CDR3 regions. A first-round RT-PCR of the TCR CDR3 used the HTBI primer set. TCRdb re-analysed the multiplex PCR reads in MiXCR, keeping a single row per CDR3 protein. The sample contains 500,000 to 750,000 distinct CDR3 sequences, roughly 50% of which appear only once. For this clonotype: One end of the junction does not line up with germline, which may come from a read error.

The study enrolled patients aged 18 to 65 with newly diagnosed hyperthyroidism of under 2 months' duration. The sequencing input was peripheral blood or thyroid tissue (not recorded which). This TCR was sampled from a young woman with Graves' hyperthyroidism.

CDR3 DNA: TGTGCCAGCAGTTACTCGAAAGACTACGAGCGGTACTTC. Translation: CASSYSKDYERYF. V usage is TRBV6-5 and J usage is TRBJ2-7; possibly TRBD2 for D (5 bases). Germline values: CDR1 MNHEY, CDR2 SVGAGI. This CDR3 spans 13 amino acids.